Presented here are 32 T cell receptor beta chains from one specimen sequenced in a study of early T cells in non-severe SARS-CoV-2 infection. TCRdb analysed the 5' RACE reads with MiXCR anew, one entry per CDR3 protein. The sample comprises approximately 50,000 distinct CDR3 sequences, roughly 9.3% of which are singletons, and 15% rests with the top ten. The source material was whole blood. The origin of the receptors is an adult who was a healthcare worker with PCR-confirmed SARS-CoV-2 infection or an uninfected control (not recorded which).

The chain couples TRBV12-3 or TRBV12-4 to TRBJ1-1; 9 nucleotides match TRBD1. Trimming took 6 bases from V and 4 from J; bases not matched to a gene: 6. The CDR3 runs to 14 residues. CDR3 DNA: TGTGCCAGCAGGCCCACAGGGGGCGGCACTGAAGCTTTCTTT. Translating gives CASRPTGGGTEAFF.

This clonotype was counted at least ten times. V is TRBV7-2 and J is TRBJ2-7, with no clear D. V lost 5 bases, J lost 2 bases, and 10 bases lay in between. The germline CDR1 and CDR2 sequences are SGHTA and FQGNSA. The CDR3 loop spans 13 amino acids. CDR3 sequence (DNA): TGTGCCAGCAGCCGACACTTGCCCTACGAGCAGTACTTC. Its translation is CASSRHLPYEQYF.

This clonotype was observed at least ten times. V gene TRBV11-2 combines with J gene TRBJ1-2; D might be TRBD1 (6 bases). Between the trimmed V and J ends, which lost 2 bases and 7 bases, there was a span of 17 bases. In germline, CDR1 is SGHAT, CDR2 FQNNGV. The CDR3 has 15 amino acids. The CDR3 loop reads CASSLTGGGQAGYTF. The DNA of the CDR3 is TGTGCCAGCAGCTTAACCGGGGGGGGCCAGGCTGGCTACACCTTC.

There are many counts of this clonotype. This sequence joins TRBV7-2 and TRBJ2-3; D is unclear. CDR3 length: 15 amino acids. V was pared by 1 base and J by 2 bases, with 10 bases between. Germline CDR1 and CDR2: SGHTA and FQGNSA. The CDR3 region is CASSLVGRTTDTQYF. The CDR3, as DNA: TGTGCCAGCAGCTTAGTTGGGCGGACCACAGATACGCAGTATTTT.

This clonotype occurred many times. The CDR3 DNA reads TGTGCCAGCAGCTTGGATGGAGATACGCAGTATTTT. The encoded protein is CASSLDGDTQYF. The V and J genes are TRBV5-8 and TRBJ2-3; D uncertain. Germline CDR1 reads SGHTS; CDR2 reads YDEGEE. Trimming removed 0 bases at V and 5 bases at J, with 4 bases between. The length of the CDR3 is 12 residues.

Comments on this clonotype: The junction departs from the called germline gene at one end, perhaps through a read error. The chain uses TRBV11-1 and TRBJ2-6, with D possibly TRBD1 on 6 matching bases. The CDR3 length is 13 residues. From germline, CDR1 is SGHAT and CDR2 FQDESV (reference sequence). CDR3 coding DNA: TGTGCCAGCAGCTTAGAGGGACAAGGCCCCGAAATTTTC. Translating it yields CASSLEGQGPEIF. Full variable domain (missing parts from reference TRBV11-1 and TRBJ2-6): EAEVAQSPRYKITEKSQAVAFWCDPISGHATLYWYRQILGQGPELLVQFQDESVVDDSQLPKDRFSAERLKGVDSTLKIQPAELGDSAMYLCASSLEGQGPEIFGAGSRLTVL.

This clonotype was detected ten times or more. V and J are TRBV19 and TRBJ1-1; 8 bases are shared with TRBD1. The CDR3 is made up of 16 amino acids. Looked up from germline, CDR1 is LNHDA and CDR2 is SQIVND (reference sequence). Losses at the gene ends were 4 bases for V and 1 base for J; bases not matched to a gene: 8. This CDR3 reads CASSTPTGAGNTEAFF. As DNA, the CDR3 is TGTGCCAGTAGTACGCCGACAGGGGCAGGGAACACTGAAGCTTTCTTT.

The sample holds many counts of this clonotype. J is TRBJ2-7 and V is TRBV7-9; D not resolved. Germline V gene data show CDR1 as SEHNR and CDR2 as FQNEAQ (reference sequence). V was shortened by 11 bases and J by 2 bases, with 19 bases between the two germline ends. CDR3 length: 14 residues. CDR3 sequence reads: CAGALYEPPYEQYF. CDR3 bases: TGTGCCGGCGCCCTATATGAGCCGCCCTACGAGCAGTACTTC. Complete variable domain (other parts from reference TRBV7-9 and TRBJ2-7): DTGVSQNPRHKITKRGQNVTFRCDPISEHNRLYWYRQTLGQGPEFLTYFQNEAQLEKSRLLSDRFSAERPKGSFSTLEIQRTEQGDSAMYLCAGALYEPPYEQYFGPGTRLTVT.

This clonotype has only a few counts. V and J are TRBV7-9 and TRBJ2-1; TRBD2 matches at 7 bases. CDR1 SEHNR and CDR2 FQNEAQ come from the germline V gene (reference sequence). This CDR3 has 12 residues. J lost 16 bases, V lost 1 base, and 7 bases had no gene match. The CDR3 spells CASSLGLAEPFF. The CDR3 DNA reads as TGTGCCAGCAGCTTAGGCCTAGCGGAGCCCTTCTTC.

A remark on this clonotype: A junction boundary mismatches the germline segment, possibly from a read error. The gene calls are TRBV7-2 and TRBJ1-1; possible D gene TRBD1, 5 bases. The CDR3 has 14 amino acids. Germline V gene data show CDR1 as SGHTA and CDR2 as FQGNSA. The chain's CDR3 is CASSSSQANTEVFF. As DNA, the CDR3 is TGTGCCAGCAGCTCGTCACAGGCGAACACTGAAGTTTTCTTT.

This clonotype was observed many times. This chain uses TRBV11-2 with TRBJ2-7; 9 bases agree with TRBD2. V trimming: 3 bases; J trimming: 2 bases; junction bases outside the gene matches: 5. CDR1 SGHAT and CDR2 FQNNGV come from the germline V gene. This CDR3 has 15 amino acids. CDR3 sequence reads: CASSFLASGTYEQYF. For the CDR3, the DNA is TGTGCCAGCAGCTTTTTGGCTAGCGGGACCTACGAGCAGTACTTC. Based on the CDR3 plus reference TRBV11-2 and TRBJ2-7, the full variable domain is EAGVAQSPRYKIIEKRQSVAFWCNPISGHATLYWYQQILGQGPKLLIQFQNNGVVDDSQLPKDRFSAERLKGVDSTLKIQPAKLEDSAVYLCASSFLASGTYEQYFGPGTRLTVT.

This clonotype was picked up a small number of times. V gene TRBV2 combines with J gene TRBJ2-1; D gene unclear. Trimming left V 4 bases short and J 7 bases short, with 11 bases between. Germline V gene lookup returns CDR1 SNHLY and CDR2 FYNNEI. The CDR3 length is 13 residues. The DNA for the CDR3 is TGTGCCAGCAGTGGCGTCGGGCAGAATGAGCAGTTCTTC. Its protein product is CASSGVGQNEQFF. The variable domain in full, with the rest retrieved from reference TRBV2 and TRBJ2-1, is EPEVTQTPSHQVTQMGQEVILRCVPISNHLYFYWYRQILGQKVEFLVSFYNNEISEKSEIFDDQFSVERPDGSNFTLKIRSTKLEDSAMYFCASSGVGQNEQFFGPGTRLTVL.

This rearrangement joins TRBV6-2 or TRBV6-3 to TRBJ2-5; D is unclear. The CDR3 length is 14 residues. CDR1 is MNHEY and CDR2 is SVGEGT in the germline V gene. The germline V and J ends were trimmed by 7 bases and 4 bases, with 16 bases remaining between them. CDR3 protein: CASKDVTPPETQYF. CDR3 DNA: TGTGCCAGCAAGGATGTGACGCCACCAGAGACCCAGTACTTC.

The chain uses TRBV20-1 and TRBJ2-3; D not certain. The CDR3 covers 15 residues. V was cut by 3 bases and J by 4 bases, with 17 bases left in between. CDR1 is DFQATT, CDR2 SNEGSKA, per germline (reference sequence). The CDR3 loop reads CSARAPVSGPDTQYF. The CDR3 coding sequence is TGCAGTGCTAGGGCCCCCGTTTCAGGCCCAGATACGCAGTATTTT.

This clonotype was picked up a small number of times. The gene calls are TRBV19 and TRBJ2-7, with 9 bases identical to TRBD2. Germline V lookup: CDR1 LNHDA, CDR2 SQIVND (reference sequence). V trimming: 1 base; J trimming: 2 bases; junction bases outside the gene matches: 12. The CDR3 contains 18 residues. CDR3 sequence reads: CASSIAPRASGNPYEQYF. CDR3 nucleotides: TGTGCCAGTAGTATAGCGCCCCGGGCTAGCGGGAACCCCTACGAGCAGTACTTC.

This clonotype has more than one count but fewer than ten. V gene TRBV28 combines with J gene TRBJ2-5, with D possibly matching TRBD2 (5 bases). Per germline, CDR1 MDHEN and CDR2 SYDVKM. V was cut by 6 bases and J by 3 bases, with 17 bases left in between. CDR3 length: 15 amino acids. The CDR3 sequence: CASREQTRGKETQYF. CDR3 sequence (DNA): TGTGCCAGCAGGGAACAGACTCGGGGAAAAGAGACCCAGTACTTC. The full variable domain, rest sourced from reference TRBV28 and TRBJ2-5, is DVKVTQSSRYLVKRTGEKVFLECVQDMDHENMFWYRQDPGLGLRLIYFSYDVKMKEKGDIPEGYSVSREKKERFSLILESASTNQTSMYLCASREQTRGKETQYFGPGTRLLVL.

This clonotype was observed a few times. The CDR3 loop reads CASSANPSTRGELFF. CDR3 nucleotides: TGTGCCAGCAGCGCGAACCCTAGTACCAGGGGGGAGCTGTTTTTT. The chain employs TRBV9 and TRBJ2-2; no definite D call. The CDR3 consists of 15 residues. With 3 bases removed from V and 8 bases from J, the gap between germline ends came to 17 bases. Germline CDR1 SGDLS, CDR2 YYNGEE.

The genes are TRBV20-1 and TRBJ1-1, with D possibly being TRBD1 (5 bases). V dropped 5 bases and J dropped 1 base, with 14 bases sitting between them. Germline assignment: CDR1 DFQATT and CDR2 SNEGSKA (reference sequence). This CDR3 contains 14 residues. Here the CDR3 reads CSAQRRDWNTEAFF. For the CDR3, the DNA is TGCAGTGCTCAACGCCGGGACTGGAACACTGAAGCTTTCTTT.

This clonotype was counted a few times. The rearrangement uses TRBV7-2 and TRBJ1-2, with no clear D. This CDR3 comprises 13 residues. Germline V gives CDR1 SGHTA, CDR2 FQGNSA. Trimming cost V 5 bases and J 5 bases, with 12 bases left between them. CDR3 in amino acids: CASSIEGGYGYTF. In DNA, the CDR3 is TGTGCCAGCAGCATAGAGGGCGGGTATGGCTACACCTTC.

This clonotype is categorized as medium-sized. The CDR3 nucleotides read TGTGCCAGTGGGCGGGGAACTTACGAGCAGTACTTC. This gives the protein CASGRGTYEQYF. This chain joins TRBV13 and TRBJ2-7; maybe TRBD2 (6 bases). This CDR3 has 12 amino acids. Trimming shortened V by 9 bases and J by 4 bases, and 13 bases separated the two germline ends. CDR1 and CDR2 (germline): PRHDT, FYEKMQ (reference sequence).

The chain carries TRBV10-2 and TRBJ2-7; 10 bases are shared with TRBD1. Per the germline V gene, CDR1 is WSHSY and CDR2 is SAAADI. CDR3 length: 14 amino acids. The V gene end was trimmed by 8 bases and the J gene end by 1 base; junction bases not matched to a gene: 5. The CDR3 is CASHRGQGSYEQYF. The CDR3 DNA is TGCGCCAGCCACCGGGGACAGGGGTCCTACGAGCAGTACTTC.

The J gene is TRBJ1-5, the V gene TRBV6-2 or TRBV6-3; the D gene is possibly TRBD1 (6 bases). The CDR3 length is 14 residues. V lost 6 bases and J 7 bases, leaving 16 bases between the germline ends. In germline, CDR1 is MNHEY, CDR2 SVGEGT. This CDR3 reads CASRVQGFRQPQHF. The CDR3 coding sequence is TGTGCCAGCAGGGTACAGGGATTTCGGCAGCCCCAGCATTTT.

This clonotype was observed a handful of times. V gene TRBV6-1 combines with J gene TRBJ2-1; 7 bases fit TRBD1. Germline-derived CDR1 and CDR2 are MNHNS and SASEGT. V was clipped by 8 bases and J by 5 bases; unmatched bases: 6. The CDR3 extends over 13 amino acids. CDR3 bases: TGTGCCAGCCGACAGGGCCAAAACAATGAGCAGTTCTTC. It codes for CASRQGQNNEQFF.

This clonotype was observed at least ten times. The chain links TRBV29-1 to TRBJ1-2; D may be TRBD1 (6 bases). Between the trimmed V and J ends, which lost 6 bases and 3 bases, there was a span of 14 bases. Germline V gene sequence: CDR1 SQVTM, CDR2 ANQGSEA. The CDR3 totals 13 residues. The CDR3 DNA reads TGCAGCGTATCGACGGCAGGGGACTATGGCTACACCTTC. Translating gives CSVSTAGDYGYTF.

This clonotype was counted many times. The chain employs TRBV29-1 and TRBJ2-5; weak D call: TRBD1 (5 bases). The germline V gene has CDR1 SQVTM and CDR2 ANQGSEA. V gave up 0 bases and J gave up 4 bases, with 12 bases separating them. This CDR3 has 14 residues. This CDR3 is CSVEDWAGRETQYF. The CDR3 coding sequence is TGCAGCGTTGAAGATTGGGCAGGGCGAGAGACCCAGTACTTC.

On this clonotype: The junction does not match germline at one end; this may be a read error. CDR3 in amino acids: CAISLAGTGDGEQFF. In DNA, the CDR3 is TGTGCCATCAGTTTGGCAGGGACAGGGGACGGTGAGCAGTTCTTC. The J gene is TRBJ2-1, the V gene TRBV12-3 or TRBV12-4; 10 nucleotides align to TRBD1. The CDR3 has 15 residues.

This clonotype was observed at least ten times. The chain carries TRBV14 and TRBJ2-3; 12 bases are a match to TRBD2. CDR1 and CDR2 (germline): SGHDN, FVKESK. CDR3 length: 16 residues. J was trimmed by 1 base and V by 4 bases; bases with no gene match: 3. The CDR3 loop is CASSLLAGGGTDTQYF. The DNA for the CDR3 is TGTGCCAGCAGCCTACTAGCGGGAGGTGGCACAGATACGCAGTATTTT.

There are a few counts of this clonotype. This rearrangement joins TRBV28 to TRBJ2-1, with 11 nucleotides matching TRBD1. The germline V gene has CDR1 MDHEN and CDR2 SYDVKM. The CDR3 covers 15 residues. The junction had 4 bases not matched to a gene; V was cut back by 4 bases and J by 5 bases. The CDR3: CASSSGTGGNNEQFF. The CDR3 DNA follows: TGTGCCAGCAGTTCCGGGACAGGGGGTAACAATGAGCAGTTCTTC.

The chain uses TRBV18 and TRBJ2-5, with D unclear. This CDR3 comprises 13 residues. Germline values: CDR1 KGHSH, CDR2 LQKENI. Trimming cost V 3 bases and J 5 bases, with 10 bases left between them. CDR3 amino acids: CASSPDNVETQYF. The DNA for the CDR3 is TGTGCCAGCTCACCCGATAACGTGGAGACCCAGTACTTC.

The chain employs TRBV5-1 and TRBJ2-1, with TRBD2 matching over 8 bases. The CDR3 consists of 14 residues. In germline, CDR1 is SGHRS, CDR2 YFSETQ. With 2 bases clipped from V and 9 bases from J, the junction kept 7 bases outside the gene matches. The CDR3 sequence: CASSLAGEGGEQFF. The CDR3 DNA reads TGCGCCAGCAGCTTAGCGGGAGAAGGTGGTGAGCAGTTCTTC.

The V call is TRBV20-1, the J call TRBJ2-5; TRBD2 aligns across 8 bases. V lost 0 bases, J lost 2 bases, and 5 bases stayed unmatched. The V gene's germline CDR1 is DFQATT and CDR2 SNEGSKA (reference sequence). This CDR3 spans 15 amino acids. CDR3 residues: CSARDVQREQETQYF. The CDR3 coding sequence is TGCAGTGCTAGAGATGTCCAGCGGGAGCAAGAGACCCAGTACTTC.

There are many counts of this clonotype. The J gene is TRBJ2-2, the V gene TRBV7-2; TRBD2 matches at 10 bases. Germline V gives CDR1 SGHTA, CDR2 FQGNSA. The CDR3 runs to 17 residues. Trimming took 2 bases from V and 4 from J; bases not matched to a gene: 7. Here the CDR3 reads CASSLPSGRAGTGELFF. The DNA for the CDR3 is TGTGCCAGCAGCTTACCAAGCGGGAGGGCGGGCACCGGGGAGCTGTTTTTT.